This T cell receptor beta chain was documented in a study of metastatic and nonmetastatic thyroid tumors (dated by TCRdb to 2018 to 2021). About the investigation overall: Repertoires were compared across peripheral blood and tumor or nodule tissue samples from malignant and benign thyroid patients. Summary of the overall study and its limitations: In both blood and tumor samples, malignant tumors were reported to have significantly higher TCR beta diversity than benign nodules.

The library was prepared using PCR. The run used an Illumina HiSeq 4000. High-throughput sequencing was used to profile the TCR beta-chain CDR3 region of every patient. The paper's processing steps were these. Drawing on CDR3 differences between clinicopathological groups, the researchers built a classifier meant to tell apart patients with distant-metastatic papillary thyroid cancer. The Shannon index was used to assess repertoire diversity, and the Morisita-Horn index was used to assess tumor-blood repertoire similarity. TCRdb trimmed the raw reads at Q25, called clones with MiXCR and kept productive beta chains. For this entry, the V and J calls and clone size follow TCRdb and not the study's own pipeline. Here the sample has 30,000 to 40,000 clones; 29% occur a single time. The ten largest clones capture around 7.6% of the sample. A word on this clone: Its cognate antigen has yet to be identified. No clone much larger than this one lies a single base away; base qualities are absent.

According to the germline V gene, CDR1 reads SGHRS and CDR2 reads YFSETQ. Including cysteine and phenylalanine, the CDR3 has 16 amino acids. Just CDR3 DNA is preserved here, 48 bases in frame from base 1. From V the trimming removes 5 bases and from J it removes 3 bases, while the gene matches leave 11 bases of the junction unaccounted for. No patient had received any treatment before thyroid surgery. The study retrospectively analysed patient clinical samples collected from about 2012 to 2018 using T-cell receptor beta sequencing. The V and J genes are TRBV5-1 and TRBJ2-1; 7 junctional bases match TRBD2. This TCR came from a female donor with papillary thyroid cancer or a benign thyroid nodule (not recorded which). Some clones in this sample may be carry-over from other donors' samples. The material sequenced was blood. The nucleotide sequence is given as TGCGCCAGCAGTTTAAGCGGGACTCCTTTCTACAATGAGCAGTTCTTC. The resulting protein is CASSLSGTPFYNEQFF.